The clone carrying this T cell receptor (beta chain) showed up just a few times. Its antigen is unidentified. This specimen belongs to a study of T-cell memory formation after mild COVID-19. Background on the study: The TCR clusters were mostly specific to one donor. Study-wide findings and caveats: Chiefly within CM and EM were the contracting CD4+ clones; CD8+ ones were within EMRA. Clones contracting over day 15 to 85 were CD4/CD8 balanced, with later expanders leaning CD4+.

TCRdb processed the 5' RACE reads anew with MiXCR; each CDR3 protein has one entry. The table records about 290,000 distinct CDR3 sequences, over 15% of them present only once. This CDR3 has 12 amino acids. Trimming removed 5 bases from V and 8 bases from J, with 11 bases in between. This rearrangement joins TRBV12-3 or TRBV12-4 to TRBJ2-3; D remains unclear. The sequencing input was PBMCs or a T cell subset sorted from them (not recorded which). This TCR came from a man in his late teens or twenties who had mild COVID-19 (a few samples of this study predate the infection). Cell type and time point are not known. The CDR3 reads CASSPPLSTQYF. CDR3 nucleotides: TGTGCCAGCAGTCCCCCCCTGTCTACGCAGTATTTT.